This is a list of T cell receptor beta chains from one sample in a study of blood T cell repertoires in COVID-19. Data came from immunoSEQ multiplex PCR; TCRdb stores just in-frame clones and leaves some out. The repertoire includes roughly 150,000 clones, approximately 75% of them detected once, and under 13% sits in the top ten. The specimen sequenced was peripheral blood. These TCRs come from a human donor in a cohort sampled during active COVID-19. The conserved cysteine and the conserved F or W are not part of the CDR3 here.

V gene	J gene	CDR3 protein
TRBV24-1	TRBJ2-3	ATSEGSGPDTQY
TRBV28	TRBJ2-5	ASNGNQETQY
TRBV29-1	TRBJ2-7	SVGQGAMYEQY
TRBV30	TRBJ2-5	AWSPGTSGQETQY
TRBV2	TRBJ1-2	ASRGDSNNYGYT
TRBV11-2	TRBJ2-2	ASSLYRVAGELF
TRBV5-8	TRBJ2-3	ASILGIAGLLTDTQY
TRBV30	TRBJ2-3	AWSLERGSTDTQY
TRBV27	TRBJ2-3	ASSLVLGLQPSFLDTQY
TRBV27	TRBJ2-7	ASSSSGGEQY
TRBV9	TRBJ2-2	ASSPGLLATSAGELF
TRBV9	TRBJ2-1	ASSLTTGGLDEQF
TRBV5-5	TRBJ1-1	ASSLGGVPNTEAF
TRBV5-1	TRBJ1-1	ASSLVGGNTEAF
TRBV7-8	TRBJ2-1	ASSLGGGSDNEQF
TRBV5-1	TRBJ2-1	ASSWTTSPNNEQF
TRBV15	TRBJ2-1	ATSRGGKVNEQF
TRBV11-3	TRBJ2-7	ASSLDLRTGYYEQY
TRBV7-2	TRBJ2-5	ASSLGRGHQETQY
TRBV6-5	TRBJ2-5	ASLIIQGTGETQY
TRBV30	TRBJ1-2	AWSVRDRRYGYT
TRBV18	TRBJ2-5	ASSPTRLDGGETQY
TRBV6-6	TRBJ1-1	ATGGIEAF
TRBV5-5	TRBJ1-1	ASSSPLTKENTEAF
TRBV15	TRBJ1-2	ATSRDRGWEGYT
TRBV2	TRBJ2-1	ASTSTGWEGNEQF
TRBV7-9	TRBJ2-2	ASSLKNAGDGELF
TRBV7-6	TRBJ1-5	ASSPFAILGGQPQH
TRBV25-1	TRBJ2-7	ASKGTGGVLSYEQY
TRBV4-1	TRBJ2-7	ASSLAGTSGRGGTYEQY
TRBV20-1	TRBJ2-5	SASSARTSGRASETQY
TRBV19	TRBJ2-2	ASSGQGQWTGELF
TRBV30	TRBJ2-2	AWSRWTGLIGELF
TRBV5-5	TRBJ2-2	ASRMAAGTGELF
TRBV19	TRBJ1-5	ASSMGTPQSQH
TRBV19	TRBJ1-5	ASRSGQSYNQPQH
TRBV7-8	TRBJ2-1	ASSPREGRDEQF
TRBV9	TRBJ2-1	ASSPQLGSSYNEQF
TRBV6-6	TRBJ2-3	ASSPRTSGTDTQY
TRBV19	TRBJ1-5	ASSIITGNQPQH
TRBV3-1/TRBV3-2	TRBJ1-4	ASSQDIEAATNEKLF
TRBV10-3	TRBJ2-2	AIRFGDANTGELF
TRBV7-9	TRBJ1-2	ASSLMDFLYGYT
TRBV6-5	TRBJ2-7	ASRRQGASSYEQY
TRBV7-9	TRBJ2-3	ASSLGTSGASTDTQY
TRBV30	TRBJ2-5	AWSVSAGPYQETQY
TRBV11-2	TRBJ2-7	ASSLGGQGASTFSYEQY
TRBV2	TRBJ1-1	ASSQDRDTEAF
TRBV19	TRBJ2-7	ASSIALAGTSYEQY
TRBV28	TRBJ1-1	ASSLLQGAHTEAF